A selection of T cell receptor beta chains follows, all from one sample in a study of T-cell memory formation after mild COVID-19. TCRdb re-derived calls from the 5' RACE reads in MiXCR, one entry per CDR3 protein. The repertoire has 200,000 to 250,000 distinct CDR3 sequences, approximately 9% of them found once; the top ten carry 22%. The sequenced sample consisted of PBMCs or a T cell subset sorted from them (not recorded which). The receptor source for this set is a man between 18 and 29 years old who had mild COVID-19 (a few samples of this study predate the infection). Cell type and time point are not known. The CDR3 runs from the conserved cysteine through the conserved F or W. A D gene is named only where the DNA matches it firmly. Expanded clones are given a class, and other clones once, few, many or no size at all.

>.|.|TRBV7-7|TRBJ2-5
CASSWHEVNQYF
TGTGCTAGCAGCTGGCATGAAGTGAACCAGTACTTC
>few|TRBD2|TRBV5-1|TRBJ2-3
CASSFERGGRDTQYF
TGCGCCAGCAGCTTCGAGCGGGGGGGCCGGGATACGCAGTATTTT
>many|.|TRBV7-9|TRBJ2-5
CASSPQFAQYF
TGTGCCAGCAGCCCCCAATTCGCCCAGTACTTC
>few|TRBD1|TRBV20-1|TRBJ2-5
CSARDRTGQETQYF
TGCAGTGCTAGAGATAGGACAGGACAAGAGACCCAGTACTTC
>few|.|TRBV20-1|TRBJ1-4
CSARVPGVREKLFF
TGCAGTGCTAGAGTCCCAGGGGTACGTGAAAAACTGTTTTTT
>many|.|TRBV4-1|TRBJ2-3
CASSQDGGGGDTQYF
TGCGCCAGCAGCCAAGATGGAGGGGGAGGAGATACGCAGTATTTT
>few|.|TRBV5-1|TRBJ1-2
CASSTGQAEDYGYTF
TGCGCCAGCTCTACAGGGCAGGCGGAGGACTATGGCTACACCTTC
>once|.|TRBV20-1|TRBJ2-3
CSAIIERPDTQYF
TGCAGTGCCATCATTGAGCGTCCAGATACGCAGTATTTT
>.|.|TRBV4-2|TRBJ1-5
CASSQVRTEHKPQHF
TGTGCCAGCAGCCAAGTCAGAACAGAGCATAAGCCCCAGCATTTT
>few|TRBD1|TRBV25-1|TRBJ2-2
CASSESPGGVGELFF
TGTGCCAGCAGTGAATCTCCAGGGGGCGTCGGGGAGCTGTTTTTT
>few|.|TRBV12-3/TRBV12-4|TRBJ1-1
CASSPKGELNTEAFF
TGTGCCAGCAGTCCTAAGGGGGAGTTGAACACTGAAGCTTTCTTT
>few|.|TRBV5-6|TRBJ2-1
CASYLARGNEQFF
TGTGCCAGCTACCTAGCGAGGGGGAATGAGCAGTTCTTC
>.|.|TRBV7-9|TRBJ2-4
CASSPASVLAKNIQYF
TGTGCCAGCAGCCCCGCCTCAGTCCTAGCCAAAAACATTCAGTACTTC
>.|.|TRBV29-1|TRBJ2-3
CSVDRQSTDTQYF
TGCAGCGTTGATCGACAGAGCACAGATACGCAGTATTTT
>few|TRBD2|TRBV27|TRBJ2-1
CASTPLLAGANEQFF
TGTGCCAGCACTCCCCTCCTAGCGGGGGCCAATGAGCAGTTCTTC
>few|.|TRBV20-1|TRBJ2-2
CSAKDYRDPNTGELFF
TGCAGTGCTAAAGACTACCGGGACCCTAACACCGGGGAGCTGTTTTTT
>few|.|TRBV5-1|TRBJ1-3
CASSLIDGGNTIYF
TGCGCCAGCAGCTTGATAGACGGAGGAAACACCATATATTTT
>.|.|TRBV7-2|TRBJ1-1
CASSRRGQGMNTEAFF
TGTGCCAGCAGCCGAAGAGGGCAGGGAATGAACACTGAAGCTTTCTTT
>.|.|TRBV7-2|TRBJ2-4
CASSWDLNIQYF
TGTGCCAGCAGCTGGGACTTAAACATTCAGTACTTC
>.|.|TRBV29-1|TRBJ2-4
CSVERYGDRAKNIQYF
TGCAGCGTTGAAAGGTACGGGGACCGAGCCAAAAACATTCAGTACTTC
>many|.|TRBV5-1|TRBJ2-7
CASSLEAPSNEQYF
TGCGCCAGCAGCTTGGAGGCTCCTTCAAACGAGCAGTACTTC
>.|.|TRBV3-1|TRBJ2-5
CASSQEVYRGRKRTPYF
TGTGCCAGCAGCCAAGAGGTTTACCGAGGGCGGAAGAGGACCCCGTACTTC
>.|.|TRBV24-1|TRBJ1-2
CATSDLPAPFRLYGYTF
TGTGCCACCAGTGATTTGCCGGCCCCGTTCCGCCTCTATGGCTACACCTTC